This T cell receptor beta chain is drawn from a study of T cell clones after liver transplantation. There are 16 residues in the CDR3. Germline trimming cut 5 bases from V and 0 bases from J; bases unmatched to any gene: 5. In germline, CDR1 is SGHAT, CDR2 FQNNGV. Clones were read by immunoSEQ multiplex PCR, and TCRdb kept only the in-frame ones, dropping some. This table holds about 33,000 clones, approximately 96% found once. Sample: CD8+ T cells from blood, taken 12 months after liver transplant. The sequence came from a human patient who received a liver transplant. The T cells may partly be graft donor cells. The chain uses TRBV11-2 and TRBJ2-7; 12 bases are shared with TRBD2. This CDR3 reads CASSDETSGSSYEQYF. The CDR3 nucleotides are TGTGCCAGCAGCGACGAGACTAGCGGGAGCTCCTACGAGCAGTACTTC.